The present T cell receptor (beta chain) was sequenced within a study of cytotoxic CD8 clonotypes in ibrutinib-treated CLL. The CDR3 has 15 amino acids. J lost 3 bases, V lost 5 bases, and 9 bases had no gene match. Germline V gene sequence: CDR1 SGHTA, CDR2 FQGNSA. The protocol was immunoSEQ multiplex PCR, while the TCRdb copy is restricted to in-frame clones and leaves out a portion. The sample lists tens of thousands of clones, less than 90% occurring once. Findings of the study overall: Researchers report that baseline clonality outpaced age-matched healthy donors and tracked circulating CD8+ T-cell counts. The study sampled sustained-remission and progressing patients at different times. A rise in clonality was seen at ibrutinib response, and a fall back toward baseline was seen at progression.

A remark on this clone: Its cognate antigen is unknown.

The sample here was PBMCs, taken after 24 months of ibrutinib treatment. This receptor was taken from a human donor with chronic lymphocytic leukemia. The chain has TRBV7-2 and TRBJ2-7; 8 positions match TRBD2. CDR3 nucleotide sequence: TGTGCCAGCAGCCCCCAGCGGGAGCGGTTCTACGAGCAGTACTTC. It is translated as CASSPQRERFYEQYF.